The 20 T cell receptor beta chains reported below all come from one sample, sequenced in a study of post-analysis software for immune sequencing data (dated by TCRdb to 2014 to 2015). General study outcomes and caveats: Significantly higher frequencies in patients than in controls were found for roughly 5 TRBV segments, including TRBV5-6, TRBV5-1 and TRBV20-1.

What these receptors recognize is not known. Libraries were constructed by PCR. The sequencer listed for this sample is Illumina HiSeq 2500. To reduce PCR and sequencing biases, unique molecular identifiers were built into the TCR beta cDNA libraries. The public sequencing data were trimmed at Q25 with fastp and processed into clonotypes with MiXCR by TCRdb, which kept only in-frame beta chains. A single entry per CDR3 protein holds the most common genes and DNA from its merged rows. Here the sample has about 380,000 distinct CDR3 sequences; around 33% occur a single time. The top ten clones comprise 13% of the sample. Source material: blood. All receptors come from a girl under 18 with multiple sclerosis.

The genes are TRBV2 and TRBJ2-1; 7 nucleotides agree with TRBD2. This CDR3 has 13 amino acids. CDR1 is SNHLY, CDR2 FYNNEI, per germline. The V segment lost 10 bases and the J segment 5 bases; nucleotides outside the gene matches: 8. CDR3 in amino acids: CATGRTRDNEQFF. The CDR3 DNA follows: TGTGCCACCGGGAGGACAAGGGACAATGAGCAGTTCTTC.

The rearrangement links TRBV5-1 to TRBJ1-2, with 8 bases that match TRBD1. CDR1 and CDR2 (germline): SGHRS, YFSETQ. This CDR3 has 16 residues. Unmatched junction bases numbered 9, after V lost 0 bases and J lost 5 bases. CDR3 nucleotides: TGCGCCAGCAGCTTGGGCGGCAGGGGGCAATGGTATGGCTACACCTTC. Translating it yields CASSLGGRGQWYGYTF.

The V and J genes are TRBV7-6 and TRBJ1-1; D remains unclear. V gave up 5 bases and J gave up 0 bases, with 10 bases separating them. Germline V gene lookup returns CDR1 SGHVS and CDR2 FNYEAQ. This CDR3 is built from 14 residues. The CDR3, as DNA: TGTGCCAGCAGCGTGCGCCCCTTGAACACTGAAGCTTTCTTT. Protein sequence: CASSVRPLNTEAFF. The complete variable domain, with remaining parts taken from reference TRBV7-6 and TRBJ1-1, reads GAGVSQSPRYKVTKRGQDVALRCDPISGHVSLYWYRQALGQGPEFLTYFNYEAQQDKSGLPNDRFSAERPEGSISTLTIQRTEQRDSAMYRCASSVRPLNTEAFFGQGTRLTVV.

This clonotype came up a few times. The chain combines TRBV12-3 or TRBV12-4 with TRBJ2-7; a possible D gene is TRBD1 (5 bases). The V end was cut by 6 bases, the J end by 6 bases, with 21 bases between. CDR3 length: 15 residues. The CDR3 loop is CASSQREWGAVEQYF. The DNA for the CDR3 is TGTGCCAGCAGCCAGAGAGAGTGGGGCGCGGTCGAGCAGTACTTC.

The chain links TRBV7-9 to TRBJ1-5; TRBD1 matches 7 bases. Germline V gene lookup returns CDR1 SEHNR and CDR2 FQNEAQ (reference sequence). CDR3 size: 16 residues. V gave up 2 bases and J gave up 4 bases; unmatched junction bases: 8. CDR3 sequence: CASSLQTGTENQPQHF. The CDR3 DNA reads as TGTGCCAGCAGCTTACAGACCGGGACAGAAAATCAGCCCCAGCATTTT.

The V and J genes are TRBV7-2 and TRBJ2-5; TRBD2 is a possible D gene (6 bases). CDR1 and CDR2 from the germline V gene are SGHTA and FQGNSA. Trimming cost V 5 bases and J 11 bases, with 18 bases left between them. This CDR3 contains 13 residues. This chain's CDR3 is CASSPGLIQEQYF. The CDR3 DNA sequence: TGTGCCAGCAGCCCGGGACTGATCCAAGAGCAGTACTTC. The full variable domain, rest sourced from reference TRBV7-2 and TRBJ2-5, is GAGVSQSPSNKVTEKGKDVELRCDPISGHTALYWYRQSLGQGLEFLIYFQGNSAPDKSGLPSDRFSAERTGGSVSTLTIQRTQQEDSAVYLCASSPGLIQEQYFGPGTRLLVL.

V usage is TRBV4-3 and J usage is TRBJ2-6; 7 bases align to TRBD1. J gave up 1 base and V 4 bases, and 1 base lay outside the gene matches. The CDR3 spans 15 residues. CDR1 and CDR2 from the germline V gene are LGHNA and YSLEER. DNA for the CDR3: TGCGCCAGCAGCCCGACAGGGTCTGGGGCCAACGTCCTGACTTTC. Amino acid sequence: CASSPTGSGANVLTF.

Details on this clonotype: One end of the junction fails to match germline, which may point to a read error. V usage is TRBV9 and J usage is TRBJ2-7; D is unclear. The germline CDR1 and CDR2 sequences are SGDLS and YYNGEE. The CDR3 has 14 amino acids. The CDR3 DNA follows: TGTGCCAGCAGCGTAGGGCTGCCGTCCTGCGAGCAGTACTTC. Its protein is CASSVGLPSCEQYF.

This clonotype appeared a few times. The chain has TRBV12-3 or TRBV12-4 and TRBJ1-5, with 8 bases lining up with TRBD1. CDR3 size: 14 residues. The junction had 4 bases not matched to a gene; V was cut back by 6 bases and J by 3 bases. The CDR3, as DNA: TGTGCCAGCAGGTCAGGGGGCTCCAATCAGCCCCAGCATTTT. Translating it yields CASRSGGSNQPQHF.

The chain carries TRBV6-6 and TRBJ1-5; 9 bases map to TRBD1. V dropped 8 bases and J dropped 7; count of bases not matched to a gene: 12. There are 15 residues in the CDR3. The germline V gene has CDR1 MNHNY and CDR2 SVGAGI (reference sequence). CDR3 DNA sequence: TGTGCCAGCTCAGGTGGGACAGGGTCGGACCAGCCCCAGCATTTT. It is translated as CASSGGTGSDQPQHF.

This clonotype has a handful of counts. The rearrangement joins TRBV11-2 to TRBJ2-7, with 7 bases matching TRBD2. CDR1 SGHAT and CDR2 FQNNGV come from the germline V gene. V was pared by 6 bases and J by 0 bases, with 11 bases of the junction left unmatched. The CDR3 is 16 residues long. The CDR3: CASRTQSGANSYEQYF. The CDR3 nucleotides are TGTGCCAGCAGGACGCAGAGCGGGGCGAACTCCTACGAGCAGTACTTC.

The V call is TRBV5-1, the J call TRBJ2-1; D unclear. Germline V gene data show CDR1 as SGHRS and CDR2 as YFSETQ. V was pared by 4 bases and J by 5 bases, with 16 bases between. The CDR3 runs 15 residues. DNA of the CDR3: TGCGCCAGCAGCCTACTCCCCGGCGAGAACAATGAGCAGTTCTTC. This translates into CASSLLPGENNEQFF.

This clonotype was seen more than once but under ten times. This chain uses TRBV7-8 with TRBJ2-1, with 13 bases matching TRBD2. The germline V gene encodes CDR1 SGHVS and CDR2 FQNEAQ. V shed 4 bases, J shed 1 base, and the junction held 4 bases outside the gene matches. There are 17 residues in the CDR3. The CDR3 DNA reads TGTGCCAGCAGCTGGACTAGCGGGGGCGTATCCTACAATGAGCAGTTCTTC. Its protein is CASSWTSGGVSYNEQFF.

This clonotype was detected only a few times. This chain joins TRBV7-9 and TRBJ2-1, with D possibly TRBD2 on 7 matching bases. V was clipped by 8 bases and J by 0 bases, with 14 bases between them. Germline V gene lookup returns CDR1 SEHNR and CDR2 FQNEAQ (reference sequence). The CDR3 is 15 residues long. CDR3 region: CASLRGADSYNEQFF. The CDR3 DNA reads TGTGCCAGCCTCCGGGGGGCGGACTCCTACAATGAGCAGTTCTTC.

This clonotype appeared a single time. The chain has TRBV3-1 and TRBJ2-3, with 12 bases identical to TRBD2. CDR3 size: 18 residues. With 5 bases clipped from V and 1 base from J, the junction kept 10 bases outside the gene matches. Germline V lookup: CDR1 LGHDT, CDR2 YNNKEL (reference sequence). The CDR3 DNA sequence: TGTGCCAGCAGCGGAAGTTGGGGACTAGCGGGCCGCACAGATACGCAGTATTTT. Amino acids: CASSGSWGLAGRTDTQYF.

V is TRBV5-8 and J is TRBJ2-3; 9 bases are a match to TRBD1. Germline V gene sequence: CDR1 SGHTS, CDR2 YDEGEE. Trimming cost V 0 bases and J 13 bases; bases outside gene matches: 6. The length of the CDR3 is 13 residues. The CDR3 loop reads CASSLAGTGNEYF. CDR3 DNA sequence: TGTGCCAGCAGCTTGGCCGGGACAGGGAATGAGTATTTT.

The V call is TRBV20-1, the J call TRBJ2-1; 12 positions match TRBD2. The CDR3 totals 15 residues. CDR1 and CDR2 from the germline V gene are DFQATT and SNEGSKA (reference sequence). V was pared by 3 bases and J by 7 bases, with 7 bases of the junction left unmatched. CDR3 DNA sequence: TGCAGTGCTAGCCACCTAGCGGGGGGGCCTAATGAGCAGTTCTTC. It encodes CSASHLAGGPNEQFF.

This clonotype has a handful of counts. This sequence joins TRBV20-1 and TRBJ2-5; D may be TRBD1 or TRBD2 (6 bases each). Trimming stripped 0 bases from V and 1 base from J, with 12 bases between. The germline gives CDR1 DFQATT, CDR2 SNEGSKA (reference sequence). The length of the CDR3 is 15 residues. The chain's CDR3 is CSARDPWGAQETQYF. CDR3 DNA: TGCAGTGCTAGAGATCCGTGGGGGGCCCAAGAGACCCAGTACTTC.

This clonotype was observed a handful of times. The chain uses TRBV12-3 or TRBV12-4 and TRBJ1-5, with 7 bases that match TRBD1. The CDR3 contains 13 residues. Germline trimming cut 3 bases from V and 15 bases from J; bases unmatched to any gene: 11. CDR3 sequence reads: CASSLSGGTAVHF. Written as DNA, the CDR3 is TGTGCCAGCAGTTTGAGTGGGGGGACAGCCGTGCATTTT.

The CDR3 spells CASSLDQLTDTQYF. CDR3 bases: TGTGCCAGCAGCTTAGATCAGCTTACAGATACGCAGTATTTT. This chain uses TRBV7-9 with TRBJ2-3; D uncertain. Germline V CDR1 and CDR2: SEHNR, FQNEAQ (reference sequence). The CDR3 runs 14 residues. V lost 1 base, J lost 3 bases, and 8 bases lay in between.